The 4 T cell receptor beta chains reported below all come from one sample, sequenced in a study of patients and donors after allogeneic stem cell transplantation. Each CDR3 protein gets one entry after TCRdb re-called the RT-PCR reads with MiXCR. Of 900,000 to 1,000,000 distinct CDR3 sequences listed, approximately 19% are singletons. Source material: blood, either unsorted or a sorted T cell fraction (not recorded which). Source of these receptors: a human donor who was either an allogeneic HSCT recipient or a stem cell or donor lymphocyte infusion donor (not recorded which). It is not recorded whose cells these are; they may come from a transplant donor.

This clonotype was seen a few times. This chain connects TRBV12-3 or TRBV12-4 to TRBJ2-4; D is unresolved. The CDR3 consists of 13 residues. V was pared by 3 bases and J by 10 bases, with 13 bases between. The CDR3 spells CASSLGNGPIQYF. For the CDR3, the DNA is TGTGCCAGCAGTTTGGGGAACGGTCCTATTCAGTACTTC.

This chain connects TRBV20-1 to TRBJ2-1; D may match TRBD1 or TRBD2 (5 bases each). The V end was cut by 3 bases, the J end by 8 bases, with 20 bases between. There are 15 residues in the CDR3. CDR1 DFQATT and CDR2 SNEGSKA come from the germline V gene (reference sequence). The chain's CDR3 is CSASDGTTKSDEQFF. In nucleotides, the CDR3 is TGCAGTGCTAGCGACGGGACCACTAAGTCAGATGAGCAGTTCTTC.

The chain uses TRBV18 and TRBJ1-1; possibly TRBD1 for D (6 bases). The germline CDR1 and CDR2 sequences are KGHSH and LQKENI. V shed 1 base and J shed 4 bases, with 16 bases lying between them. The CDR3 has 16 residues. The CDR3 reads CASSPRAGAQLTEAFF. CDR3 nucleotide sequence: TGTGCCAGCTCACCACGGGCGGGGGCCCAACTCACTGAAGCTTTCTTT. The full variable domain, with the rest looked up from reference TRBV18 and TRBJ1-1, is NAGVMQNPRHLVRRRGQEARLRCSPMKGHSHVYWYRQLPEEGLKFMVYLQKENIIDESGMPKERFSAEFPKEGPSILRIQQVVRGDSAAYFCASSPRAGAQLTEAFFGQGTRLTVV.

This clonotype occurred a few times. CDR3 protein: CASGGPSSTDTQYF. Here the CDR3 DNA reads TGCGCCAGCGGGGGCCCTTCTAGCACAGATACGCAGTATTTT. This chain connects TRBV4-1 to TRBJ2-3; possible D gene TRBD1, 6 bases. V gave up 8 bases and J gave up 0 bases, with 12 bases separating them. Germline-derived CDR1 and CDR2 are MGHRA and YSYEKL. This CDR3 contains 14 residues.